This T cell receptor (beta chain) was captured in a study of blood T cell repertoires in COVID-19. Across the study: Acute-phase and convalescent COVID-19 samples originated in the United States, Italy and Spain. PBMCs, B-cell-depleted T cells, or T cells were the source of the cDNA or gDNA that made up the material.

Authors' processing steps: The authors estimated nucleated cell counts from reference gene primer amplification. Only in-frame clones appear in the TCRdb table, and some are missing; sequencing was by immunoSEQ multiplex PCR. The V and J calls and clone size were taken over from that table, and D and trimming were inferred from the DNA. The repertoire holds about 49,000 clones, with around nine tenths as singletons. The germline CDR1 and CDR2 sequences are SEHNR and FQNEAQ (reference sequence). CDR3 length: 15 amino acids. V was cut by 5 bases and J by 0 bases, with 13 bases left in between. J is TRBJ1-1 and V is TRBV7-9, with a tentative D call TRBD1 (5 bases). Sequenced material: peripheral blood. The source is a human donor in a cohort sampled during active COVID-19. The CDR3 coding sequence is TGTGCCAGCAGCCCCGGTCTGGACATGAACACTGAAGCTTTCTTT. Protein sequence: CASSPGLDMNTEAFF.